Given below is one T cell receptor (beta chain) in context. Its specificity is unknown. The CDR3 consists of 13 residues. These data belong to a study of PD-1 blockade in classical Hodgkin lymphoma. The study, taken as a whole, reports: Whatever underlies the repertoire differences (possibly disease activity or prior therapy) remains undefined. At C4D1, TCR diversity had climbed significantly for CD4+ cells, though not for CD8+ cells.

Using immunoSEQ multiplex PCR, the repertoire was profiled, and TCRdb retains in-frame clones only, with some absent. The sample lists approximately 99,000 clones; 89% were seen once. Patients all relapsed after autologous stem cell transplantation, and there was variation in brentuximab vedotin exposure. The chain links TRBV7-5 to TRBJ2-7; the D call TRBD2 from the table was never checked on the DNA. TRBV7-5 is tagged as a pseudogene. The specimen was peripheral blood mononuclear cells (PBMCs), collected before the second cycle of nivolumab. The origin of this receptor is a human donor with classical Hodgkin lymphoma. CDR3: CVRSFSSEREQYF. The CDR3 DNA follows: TGTGTCAGAAGCTTTTCTAGCGAACGCGAGCAGTACTTC.